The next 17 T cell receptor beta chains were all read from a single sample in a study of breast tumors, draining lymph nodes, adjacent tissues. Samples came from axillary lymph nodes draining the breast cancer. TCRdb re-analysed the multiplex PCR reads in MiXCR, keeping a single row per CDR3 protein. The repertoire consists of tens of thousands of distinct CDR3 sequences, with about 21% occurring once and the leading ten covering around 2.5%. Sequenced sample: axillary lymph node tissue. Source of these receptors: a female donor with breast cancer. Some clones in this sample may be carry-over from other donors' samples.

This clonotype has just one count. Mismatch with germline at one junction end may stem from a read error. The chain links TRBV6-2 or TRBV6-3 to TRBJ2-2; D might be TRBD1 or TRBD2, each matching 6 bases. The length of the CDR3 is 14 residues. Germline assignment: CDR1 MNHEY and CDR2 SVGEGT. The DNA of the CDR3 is TGTGCCAGCTCGACTAGGGGGAACACCGGGGGGCTGTTTTTT. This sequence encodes CASSTRGNTGGLFF.

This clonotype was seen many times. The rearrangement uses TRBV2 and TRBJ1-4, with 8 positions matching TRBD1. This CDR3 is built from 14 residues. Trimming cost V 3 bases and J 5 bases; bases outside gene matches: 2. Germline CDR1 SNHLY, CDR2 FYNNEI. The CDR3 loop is CASSDRGRNEKLFF. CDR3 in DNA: TGTGCCAGCAGTGACAGGGGGCGGAATGAAAAACTGTTTTTT.

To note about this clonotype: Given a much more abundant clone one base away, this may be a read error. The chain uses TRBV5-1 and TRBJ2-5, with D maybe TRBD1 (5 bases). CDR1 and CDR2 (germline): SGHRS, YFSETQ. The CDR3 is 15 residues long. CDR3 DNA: TGCGCCAGCAGCTTGGTGGCAGGGCCCCAAGGGACCCAGTACTTC. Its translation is CASSLVAGPQGTQYF.

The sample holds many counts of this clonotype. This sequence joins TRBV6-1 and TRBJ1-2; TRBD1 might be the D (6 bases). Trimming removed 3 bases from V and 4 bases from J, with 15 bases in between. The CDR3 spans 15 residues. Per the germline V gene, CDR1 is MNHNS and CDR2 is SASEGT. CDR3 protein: CASSDNRVMGYGYTF. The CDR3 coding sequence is TGTGCCAGCAGTGATAACAGGGTAATGGGCTATGGCTACACCTTC.

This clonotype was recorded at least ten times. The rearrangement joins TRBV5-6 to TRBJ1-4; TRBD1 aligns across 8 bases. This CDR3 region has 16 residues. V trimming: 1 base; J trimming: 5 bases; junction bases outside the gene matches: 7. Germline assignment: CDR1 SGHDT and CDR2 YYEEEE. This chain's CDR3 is CASSLRTGLGNEKLFF. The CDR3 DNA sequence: TGTGCCAGCAGCTTGAGGACAGGGCTCGGGAATGAAAAACTGTTTTTT.

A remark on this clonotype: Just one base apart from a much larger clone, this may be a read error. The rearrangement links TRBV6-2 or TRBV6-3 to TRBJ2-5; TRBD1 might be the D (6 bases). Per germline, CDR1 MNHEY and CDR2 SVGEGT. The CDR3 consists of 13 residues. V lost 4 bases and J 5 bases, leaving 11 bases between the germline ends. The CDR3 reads CASSCRGRETQYF. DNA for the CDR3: TGTGCCAGCAGTTGCAGGGGACGCGAGACCCAGTACTTC.

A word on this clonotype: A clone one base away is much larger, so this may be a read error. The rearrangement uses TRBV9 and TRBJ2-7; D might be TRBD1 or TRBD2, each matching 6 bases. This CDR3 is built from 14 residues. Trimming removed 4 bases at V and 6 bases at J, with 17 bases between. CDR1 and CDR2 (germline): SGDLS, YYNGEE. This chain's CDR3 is CASSFQGGNCEQYF. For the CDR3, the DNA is TGTGCCAGCAGCTTTCAAGGGGGGAACTGCGAGCAGTACTTC.

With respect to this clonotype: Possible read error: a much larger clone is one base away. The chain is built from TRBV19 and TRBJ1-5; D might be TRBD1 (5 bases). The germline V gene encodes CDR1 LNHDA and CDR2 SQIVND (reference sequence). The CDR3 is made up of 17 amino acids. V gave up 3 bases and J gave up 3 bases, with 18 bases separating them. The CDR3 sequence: CASSMDPARVPNQPQHF. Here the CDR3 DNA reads TGTGCCAGTAGTATGGATCCGGCCAGGGTCCCCAATCAGCCCCAGCATTTT.

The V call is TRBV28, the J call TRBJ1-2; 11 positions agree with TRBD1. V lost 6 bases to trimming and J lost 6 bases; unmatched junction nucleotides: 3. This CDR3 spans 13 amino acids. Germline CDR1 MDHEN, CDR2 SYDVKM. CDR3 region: CASSRGQGDGYTF. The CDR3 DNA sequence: TGTGCCAGCAGCCGGGGACAGGGGGATGGCTACACCTTC.

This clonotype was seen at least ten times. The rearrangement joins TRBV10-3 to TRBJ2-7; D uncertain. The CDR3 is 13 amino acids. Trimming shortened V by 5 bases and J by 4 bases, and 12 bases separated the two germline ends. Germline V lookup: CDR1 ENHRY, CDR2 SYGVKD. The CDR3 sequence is CAISTIDGYEQYF. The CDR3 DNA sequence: TGTGCCATCAGTACTATTGACGGATACGAGCAGTACTTC.

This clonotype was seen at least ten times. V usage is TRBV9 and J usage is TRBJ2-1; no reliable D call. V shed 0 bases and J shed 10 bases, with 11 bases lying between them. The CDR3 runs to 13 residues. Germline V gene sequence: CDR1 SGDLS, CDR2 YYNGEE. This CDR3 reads CASSVVLNGEQFF. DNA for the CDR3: TGTGCCAGCAGCGTAGTCCTTAATGGAGAGCAGTTCTTC.

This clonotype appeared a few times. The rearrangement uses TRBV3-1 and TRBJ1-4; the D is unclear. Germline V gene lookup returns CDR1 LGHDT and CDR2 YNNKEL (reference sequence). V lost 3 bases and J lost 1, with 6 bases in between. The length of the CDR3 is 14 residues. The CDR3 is CASSHQRTNEKLFF. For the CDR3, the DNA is TGTGCCAGCAGCCATCAGAGAACTAATGAAAAACTGTTTTTT.

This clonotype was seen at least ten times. CDR3 nucleotide sequence: TGTGCCAGCAGCTTTGTGGGACTAGATGTTTCCGGGGAGCTGTTTTTT. Protein product: CASSFVGLDVSGELFF. The chain has TRBV5-6 and TRBJ2-2; 8 bases fit TRBD2. Germline assignment: CDR1 SGHDT and CDR2 YYEEEE. V trimming: 2 bases; J trimming: 6 bases; junction bases outside the gene matches: 9. This CDR3 region has 16 residues.

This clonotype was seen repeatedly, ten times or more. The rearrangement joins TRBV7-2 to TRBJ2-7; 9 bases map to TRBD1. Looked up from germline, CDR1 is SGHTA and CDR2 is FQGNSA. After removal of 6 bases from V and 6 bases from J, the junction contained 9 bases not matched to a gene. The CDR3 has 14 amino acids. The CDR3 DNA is TGTGCCAGCAGAATGGGACAGGGTATCAGCGAGCAGTACTTC. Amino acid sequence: CASRMGQGISEQYF.

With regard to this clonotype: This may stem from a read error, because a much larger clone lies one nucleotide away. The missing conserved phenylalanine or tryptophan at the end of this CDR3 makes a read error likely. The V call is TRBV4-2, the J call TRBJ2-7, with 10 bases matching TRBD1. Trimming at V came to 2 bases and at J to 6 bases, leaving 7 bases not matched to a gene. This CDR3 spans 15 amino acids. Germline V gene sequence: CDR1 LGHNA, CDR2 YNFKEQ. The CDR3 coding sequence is TGTGCCAGCAGCCAATGGACAGGGGGTGGGCGCGAGCAGTACCTC. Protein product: CASSQWTGGGREQYL.

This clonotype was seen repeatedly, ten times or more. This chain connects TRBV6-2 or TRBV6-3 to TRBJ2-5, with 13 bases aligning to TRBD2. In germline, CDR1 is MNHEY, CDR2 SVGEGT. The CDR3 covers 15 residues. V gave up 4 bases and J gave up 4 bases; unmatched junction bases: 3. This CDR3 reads CASSWTSGRRETQYF. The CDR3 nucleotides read TGTGCCAGCAGTTGGACTAGCGGGAGACGAGAGACCCAGTACTTC.

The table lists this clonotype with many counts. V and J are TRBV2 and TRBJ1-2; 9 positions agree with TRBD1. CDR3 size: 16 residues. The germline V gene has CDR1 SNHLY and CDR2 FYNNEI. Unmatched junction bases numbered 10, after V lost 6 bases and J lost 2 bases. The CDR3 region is CASSNGAGQGNYGYTF. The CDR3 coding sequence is TGTGCCAGCAGCAACGGGGCGGGACAGGGAAACTATGGCTACACCTTC.